The clone carrying this T cell receptor (beta chain) was detected only a few times. Germline V gives CDR1 KGHSH, CDR2 LQKENI. The CDR3 consists of 16 residues. This record comes from a study of tumor-infiltrating lymphocytes in oesophageal squamous cell carcinoma. Via MiXCR, TCRdb re-called the PCR reads, giving one row per CDR3 protein. The repertoire holds about 21,000 distinct CDR3 sequences, with roughly two fifths as singletons. The chain carries TRBV18 and TRBJ2-4, with 13 bases aligning to TRBD2. The DNA end is a closer match to TRBJ2-7, so the J assignment may be wrong. The sequence was collected from a male donor with esophageal squamous cell carcinoma. Sequenced sample: esophageal tumor tissue. The CDR3 region is CASSPDGLAGVSEQYF. CDR3 coding DNA: TGTGCCAGCTCACCTGACGGACTAGCGGGGGTGTCCGAGCAGTACTTC.